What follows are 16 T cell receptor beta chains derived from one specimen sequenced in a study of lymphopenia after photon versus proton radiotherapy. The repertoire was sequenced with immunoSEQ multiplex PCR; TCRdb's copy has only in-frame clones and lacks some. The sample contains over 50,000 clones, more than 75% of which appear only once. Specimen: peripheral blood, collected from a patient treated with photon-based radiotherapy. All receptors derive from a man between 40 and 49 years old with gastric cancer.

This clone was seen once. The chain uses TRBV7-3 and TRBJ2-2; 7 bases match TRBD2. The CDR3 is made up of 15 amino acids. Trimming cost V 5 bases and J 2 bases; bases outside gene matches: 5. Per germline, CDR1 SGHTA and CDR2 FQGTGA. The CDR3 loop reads CASSPGGPNTGELFF. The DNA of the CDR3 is TGTGCCAGCAGCCCGGGGGGACCAAACACCGGGGAGCTGTTTTTT.

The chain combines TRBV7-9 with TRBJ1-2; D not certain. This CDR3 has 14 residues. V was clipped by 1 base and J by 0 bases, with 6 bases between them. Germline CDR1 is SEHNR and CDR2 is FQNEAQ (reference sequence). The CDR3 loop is CASSLDPANYGYTF. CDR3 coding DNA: TGTGCCAGCAGCTTAGATCCGGCTAACTATGGCTACACCTTC.

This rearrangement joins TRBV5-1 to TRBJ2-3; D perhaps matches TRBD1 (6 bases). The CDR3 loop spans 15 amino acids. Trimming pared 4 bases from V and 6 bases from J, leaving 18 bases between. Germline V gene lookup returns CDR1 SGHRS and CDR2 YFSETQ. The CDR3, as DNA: TGCGCCAGCAGCCTGGGGGACACCGGTCCTGATACGCAGTATTTT. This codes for CASSLGDTGPDTQYF.

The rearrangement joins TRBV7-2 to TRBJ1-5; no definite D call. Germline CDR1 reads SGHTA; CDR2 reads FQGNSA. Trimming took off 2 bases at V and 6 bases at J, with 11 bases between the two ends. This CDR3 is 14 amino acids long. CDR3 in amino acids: CASSLKGPPQPQHF. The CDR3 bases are TGTGCCAGCAGCTTAAAGGGCCCCCCTCAGCCCCAGCATTTT.

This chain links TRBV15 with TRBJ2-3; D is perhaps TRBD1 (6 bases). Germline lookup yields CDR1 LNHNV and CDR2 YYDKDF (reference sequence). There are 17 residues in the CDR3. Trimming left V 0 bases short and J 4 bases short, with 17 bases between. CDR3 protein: CATSRDGPRGGADTQYF. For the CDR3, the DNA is TGTGCCACCAGCAGAGATGGGCCCAGGGGTGGGGCAGATACGCAGTATTTT.

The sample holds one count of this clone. CDR3 region: CASSRMSGLGEKLFF. The DNA of the CDR3 is TGCGCCAGCAGCCGGATGTCCGGGCTGGGAGAAAAACTGTTTTTT. The chain has TRBV5-1 and TRBJ1-4, with no clear D. CDR1 is SGHRS and CDR2 is YFSETQ in the germline V gene. The ends were cut back, 4 bases at V and 8 bases at J, with 18 bases in the middle. The CDR3 has 15 residues.

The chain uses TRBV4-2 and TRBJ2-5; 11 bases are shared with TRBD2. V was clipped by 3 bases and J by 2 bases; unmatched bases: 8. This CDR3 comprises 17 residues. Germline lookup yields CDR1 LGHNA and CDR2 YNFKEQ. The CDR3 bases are TGTGCCAGCAGCCAGTACCTAGCGGGGGGAGGGCAAGAGACCCAGTACTTC. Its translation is CASSQYLAGGGQETQYF.

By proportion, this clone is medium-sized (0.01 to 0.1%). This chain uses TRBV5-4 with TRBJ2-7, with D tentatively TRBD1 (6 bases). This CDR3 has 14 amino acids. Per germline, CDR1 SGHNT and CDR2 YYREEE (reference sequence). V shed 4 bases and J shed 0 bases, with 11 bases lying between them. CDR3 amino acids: CASSDRDTSYEQYF. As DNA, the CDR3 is TGTGCCAGCAGCGACCGGGACACCTCCTACGAGCAGTACTTC.

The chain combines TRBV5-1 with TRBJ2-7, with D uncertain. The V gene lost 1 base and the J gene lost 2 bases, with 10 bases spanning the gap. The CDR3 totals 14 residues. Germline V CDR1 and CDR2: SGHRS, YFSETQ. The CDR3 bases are TGCGCCAGCAGCTTGAGGATGCTAGCCTACGAGCAGTACTTC. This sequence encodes CASSLRMLAYEQYF.

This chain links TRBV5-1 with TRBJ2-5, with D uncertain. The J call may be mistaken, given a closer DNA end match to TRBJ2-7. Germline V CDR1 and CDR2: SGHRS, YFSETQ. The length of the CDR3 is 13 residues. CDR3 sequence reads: CASRDLVGYEQYF. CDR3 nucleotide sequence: TGCGCCAGCAGGGATCTGGTGGGCTACGAGCAGTACTTC.

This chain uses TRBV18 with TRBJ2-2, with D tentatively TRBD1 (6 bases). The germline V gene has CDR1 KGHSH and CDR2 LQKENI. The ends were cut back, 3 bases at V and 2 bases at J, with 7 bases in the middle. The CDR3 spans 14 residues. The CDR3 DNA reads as TGTGCCAGCTCACCGGACAGTAACACCGGGGAGCTGTTTTTT. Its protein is CASSPDSNTGELFF.

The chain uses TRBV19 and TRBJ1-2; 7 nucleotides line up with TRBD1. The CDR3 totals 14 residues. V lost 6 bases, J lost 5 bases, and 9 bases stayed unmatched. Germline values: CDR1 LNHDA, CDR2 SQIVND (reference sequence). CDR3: CASSVTGDGYGYTF. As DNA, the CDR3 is TGTGCCAGTAGCGTAACAGGGGATGGATATGGCTACACCTTC. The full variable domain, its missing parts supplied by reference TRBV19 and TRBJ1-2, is DGGITQSPKYLFRKEGQNVTLSCEQNLNHDAMYWYRQDPGQGLRLIYYSQIVNDFQKGDIAEGYSVSREKKESFPLTVTSAQKNPTAFYLCASSVTGDGYGYTFGSGTRLTVV.

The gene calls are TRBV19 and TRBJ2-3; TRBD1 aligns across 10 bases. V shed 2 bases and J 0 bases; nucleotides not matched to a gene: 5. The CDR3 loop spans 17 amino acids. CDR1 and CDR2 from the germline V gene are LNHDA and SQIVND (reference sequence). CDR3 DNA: TGTGCCAGTAGTATATGGTTGGGACAGGGGAGCACAGATACGCAGTATTTT. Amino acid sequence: CASSIWLGQGSTDTQYF.

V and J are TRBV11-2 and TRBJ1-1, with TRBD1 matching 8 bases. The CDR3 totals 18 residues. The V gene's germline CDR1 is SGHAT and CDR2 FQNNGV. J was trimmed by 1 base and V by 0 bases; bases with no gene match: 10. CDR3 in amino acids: CASSLETLGQVENTEAFF. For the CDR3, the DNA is TGTGCCAGCAGCTTAGAAACCTTGGGACAGGTAGAGAACACTGAAGCTTTCTTT.

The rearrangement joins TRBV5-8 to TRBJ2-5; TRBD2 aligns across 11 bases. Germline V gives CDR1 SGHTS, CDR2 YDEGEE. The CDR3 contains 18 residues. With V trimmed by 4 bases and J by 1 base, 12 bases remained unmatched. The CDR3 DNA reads TGTGCCAGCAGCGCTAGCGGGGGGAACAGATATAGCCAAGAGACCCAGTACTTC. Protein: CASSASGGNRYSQETQYF.

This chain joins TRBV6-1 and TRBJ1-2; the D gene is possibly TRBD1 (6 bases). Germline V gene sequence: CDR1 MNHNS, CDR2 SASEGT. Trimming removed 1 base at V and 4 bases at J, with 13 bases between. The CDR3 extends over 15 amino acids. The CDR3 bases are TGTGCCAGCAGTGAAGGGCCCGGGGGCCTCTATGGCTACACCTTC. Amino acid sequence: CASSEGPGGLYGYTF.